This T cell receptor beta chain was captured by sequencing in a study of blood T cell repertoires in COVID-19. About the research overall: Spain, Italy and the United States supplied samples that represented acute and convalescent COVID-19.

Ages ranged from about 18 to 89 years, with residence in about two dozen US areas. Recovery among Cohort 3 donors was established by two negative PCRs, clearance, or symptom resolution. The authors' processing: Cell counts per sample came from amplifying reference gene primers. Method: immunoSEQ multiplex PCR; TCRdb's copy keeps in-frame clones and lacks some. For V, J and clone size, that table is used; D and trimming come from the DNA. This sample has a few hundred thousand clones, with roughly 87% found just once. V was clipped by 5 bases and J by 10 bases; unmatched bases: 6. The CDR3 spans 14 residues. From germline, CDR1 is LGHNT and CDR2 FRNRAP.

The sample consisted of PBMCs or T cells enriched from blood (not recorded which). This clonotype was sampled from a woman in her 30s who had recovered from COVID-19. The chain joins TRBV12-5 to TRBJ1-6, with 9 bases that match TRBD1. The CDR3 region is CASGPRTGESPLHF. Written as DNA, the CDR3 is TGTGCTAGTGGTCCCCGGACAGGGGAGTCACCCCTCCACTTT.